These 25 T cell receptor beta chains share one sample of origin, sequenced in a study of Ad26.COV2.S vaccination and SARS-CoV-2 variants. TCRdb keeps only in-frame clones here, not all; method: immunoSEQ multiplex PCR. Of more than 350,000 clones listed, approximately 92% are singletons. Stated treatment: about 20 received Ad26.COV2.S at low or high dose, single or two shots; five or six received placebo; per-sample allocation not given. The samples date from day 63 after the first vaccine or placebo injection. The sequenced sample was peripheral blood, obtained in a trial of Ad26.COV2.S vaccine versus placebo. The source of these receptors is a person aged 18-65 years who received the Ad26.COV2.S COVID-19 vaccine or a placebo.

The chain has TRBV7-9 and TRBJ1-1, with D possibly being TRBD1 (5 bases). Germline CDR1 SEHNR, CDR2 FQNEAQ (reference sequence). Trimming took off 3 bases at V and 0 bases at J, with 14 bases between the two ends. This CDR3 comprises 16 residues. CDR3 nucleotide sequence: TGTGCCAGCAGCTTTTCCGGGGACCTAATGAACACTGAAGCTTTCTTT. Its protein is CASSFSGDLMNTEAFF.

This chain connects TRBV28 to TRBJ2-7; D is undetermined. This CDR3 comprises 15 residues. Between the trimmed V and J ends, which lost 5 bases and 0 bases, there was a span of 14 bases. Germline V gene lookup returns CDR1 MDHEN and CDR2 SYDVKM. Here the CDR3 reads CASSNLRVTSYEQYF. The CDR3 region has the DNA TGTGCCAGCAGTAACCTTAGAGTAACCTCCTACGAGCAGTACTTC. Supplemented by reference TRBV28 and TRBJ2-7, the full variable domain reads DVKVTQSSRYLVKRTGEKVFLECVQDMDHENMFWYRQDPGLGLRLIYFSYDVKMKEKGDIPEGYSVSREKKERFSLILESASTNQTSMYLCASSNLRVTSYEQYFGPGTRLTVT.

CDR3 sequence: CASSVGQGMHEQYF. CDR3 coding DNA: TGTGCCAGCAGCGTAGGACAGGGGATGCACGAGCAGTACTTC. V usage is TRBV9 and J usage is TRBJ2-7; 8 nucleotides match TRBD1. Germline V gives CDR1 SGDLS, CDR2 YYNGEE. The CDR3 sequence is 14 residues long. V gave up 0 bases and J gave up 5 bases; unmatched junction bases: 4.

This chain joins TRBV7-6 and TRBJ2-2; D is possibly TRBD1 or TRBD2 (5 bases each). The CDR3 has 18 residues. The germline V gene has CDR1 SGHVS and CDR2 FNYEAQ. V was clipped by 1 base and J by 5 bases, with 20 bases between them. CDR3: CASSLEPHPRDQTGELFF. The CDR3 coding sequence is TGTGCCAGCAGCTTAGAGCCCCATCCCCGGGACCAAACCGGGGAGCTGTTTTTT.

The rearrangement links TRBV4-2 to TRBJ2-5; a weak D match, TRBD2 (6 bases). The CDR3 has 18 amino acids. The V gene lost 0 bases and the J gene lost 5 bases, with 22 bases spanning the gap. Germline loops: CDR1 LGHNA, CDR2 YNFKEQ. This chain's CDR3 is CASSQDYTRGREMETQYF. CDR3 sequence (DNA): TGTGCCAGCAGCCAAGATTATACGCGGGGCAGGGAGATGGAGACCCAGTACTTC.

The genes are TRBV12-5 and TRBJ1-1; D possibly corresponds to TRBD1 (6 bases). The CDR3 extends over 12 amino acids. Trimming took 8 bases from V and 2 from J, leaving 9 bases between them. Germline CDR1 LGHNT, CDR2 FRNRAP. CDR3 sequence reads: CASSGVNTEAFF. The DNA of the CDR3 is TGTGCTAGTTCAGGGGTAAACACTGAAGCTTTCTTT.

This clone was seen once. The chain employs TRBV6-5 and TRBJ2-5; D might be TRBD1 (5 bases). The V and J ends lost 2 bases and 1 base respectively, with 14 bases between them. The V gene's germline CDR1 is MNHEY and CDR2 SVGAGI. CDR3 length: 16 amino acids. CDR3 protein: CASSYRRQGTQETQYF. CDR3 DNA sequence: TGTGCCAGCAGTTACCGGCGGCAGGGAACCCAAGAGACCCAGTACTTC.

The V call is TRBV19, the J call TRBJ1-1, with 11 nucleotides matching TRBD1. Trimming at V came to 5 bases and at J to 3 bases, leaving 2 bases not matched to a gene. This CDR3 spans 14 amino acids. Germline CDR1 and CDR2: LNHDA and SQIVND (reference sequence). CDR3 sequence reads: CASSSGQGDTEAFF. DNA of the CDR3: TGTGCCAGTAGTTCGGGACAGGGGGACACTGAAGCTTTCTTT.

This rearrangement joins TRBV6-5 to TRBJ2-1, with a weak D call TRBD1 (6 bases). CDR1 is MNHEY, CDR2 SVGAGI, per germline. The CDR3 is 11 amino acids. V dropped 5 bases and J dropped 7 bases, with 6 bases sitting between them. CDR3 protein: CASSRGNEQFF. In DNA form, the CDR3 reads TGTGCCAGCAGTAGGGGGAATGAGCAGTTCTTC.

The genes are TRBV7-9 and TRBJ2-1, with 15 bases identical to TRBD2. CDR1 and CDR2 from the germline V gene are SEHNR and FQNEAQ (reference sequence). This CDR3 has 19 amino acids. The V and J ends lost 5 bases and 0 bases, in that order; junction bases with no gene match: 8. CDR3 in amino acids: CASSGRGLAGGSSYNEQFF. CDR3 sequence (DNA): TGTGCCAGCAGCGGGAGGGGACTAGCGGGAGGTTCCTCCTACAATGAGCAGTTCTTC.

This sequence joins TRBV2 and TRBJ2-5; D ambiguous. V was pared by 6 bases and J by 1 base, with 9 bases between. Germline V lookup: CDR1 SNHLY, CDR2 FYNNEI. This CDR3 is built from 13 residues. This chain's CDR3 is CASSREPQETQYF. CDR3 sequence (DNA): TGTGCCAGCAGCCGAGAGCCCCAAGAGACCCAGTACTTC.

The gene calls are TRBV12-3 or TRBV12-4 and TRBJ1-4; TRBD1 might be the D (6 bases). V was pared by 10 bases and J by 5 bases, with 14 bases between. This CDR3 spans 13 amino acids. The CDR3 spells CATKQGANEKLFF. CDR3 DNA sequence: TGTGCCACTAAACAGGGCGCAAATGAAAAACTGTTTTTT.

The V and J genes are TRBV5-4 and TRBJ1-6, with D possibly matching TRBD1 (5 bases). Germline CDR1 is SGHNT and CDR2 is YYREEE (reference sequence). Trimming took 4 bases from V and 8 from J, leaving 13 bases between them. This CDR3 has 14 residues. CDR3 in DNA: TGTGCCAGCAGCCATGCCGGGACCTATTCACCCCTCCACTTT. This codes for CASSHAGTYSPLHF.

The V call is TRBV9, the J call TRBJ2-7; 10 bases are a match to TRBD1. This CDR3 comprises 15 residues. The trim removed 0 bases at V and 1 base at J, leaving 1 base unmatched. Germline loops: CDR1 SGDLS, CDR2 YYNGEE. CDR3 nucleotides: TGTGCCAGCAGCGTAGGACAGGGGGCTTCCTACGAGCAGTACTTC. Translated, it gives CASSVGQGASYEQYF. Variable domain in full (rest from reference TRBV9 and TRBJ2-7): DSGVTQTPKHLITATGQRVTLRCSPRSGDLSVYWYQQSLDQGLQFLIQYYNGEERAKGNILERFSAQQFPDLHSELNLSSLELGDSALYFCASSVGQGASYEQYFGPGTRLTVT.

This rearrangement joins TRBV9 to TRBJ1-6; no clear D gene. From germline, CDR1 is SGDLS and CDR2 YYNGEE. The CDR3 covers 13 residues. The germline V and J ends were trimmed by 3 bases and 7 bases, with 8 bases remaining between them. The CDR3 region has the DNA TGTGCCAGCAGCGCCCTTTTAAATTCACCCCTCCACTTT. Amino acids: CASSALLNSPLHF.

This clone has a single count. J is TRBJ2-1 and V is TRBV5-4, with TRBD2 identical over 15 bases. Germline values: CDR1 SGHNT, CDR2 YYREEE (reference sequence). The CDR3 has 16 amino acids. Trimming cost V 6 bases and J 6 bases; bases outside gene matches: 7. The chain's CDR3 is CASTPGLAGGINEQFF. CDR3 DNA sequence: TGTGCCAGCACCCCTGGACTAGCGGGAGGGATCAATGAGCAGTTCTTC.

The chain carries TRBV7-3 and TRBJ2-1; D gene unclear. CDR1 is SGHTA, CDR2 FQGTGA, per germline. This CDR3 has 15 amino acids. The V gene lost 4 bases and the J gene lost 0 bases, with 10 bases spanning the gap. CDR3 nucleotide sequence: TGTGCCAGCAGCTCGTACCGAAGCTCCTACAATGAGCAGTTCTTC. Translation gives CASSSYRSSYNEQFF.

This chain uses TRBV30 with TRBJ2-4; D unclear. Germline V gene sequence: CDR1 GTSNPN, CDR2 SVGIG (reference sequence). V was cut by 0 bases and J by 8 bases, with 11 bases left in between. This CDR3 spans 13 amino acids. The CDR3 sequence is CAWSVGRRDIQYF. The DNA for the CDR3 is TGTGCCTGGAGTGTGGGAAGGAGAGACATTCAGTACTTC.

This clone was found once. The CDR3 nucleotides read TGTGCCAGCAGCCCGGACAGGGAAGAGACCCAGTACTTC. Protein sequence: CASSPDREETQYF. The J gene is TRBJ2-5, the V gene TRBV5-6; 8 positions match TRBD1. V was pared by 4 bases and J by 3 bases, with 2 bases of the junction left unmatched. The CDR3 contains 13 residues. Germline V gene sequence: CDR1 SGHDT, CDR2 YYEEEE.

V gene TRBV28 combines with J gene TRBJ1-1; weak D call: TRBD1 (6 bases). Per germline, CDR1 MDHEN and CDR2 SYDVKM. V lost 3 bases and J 2 bases, leaving 13 bases between the germline ends. The CDR3 consists of 15 residues. CDR3 amino acids: CASSFRPGVNTEAFF. CDR3 bases: TGTGCCAGCAGTTTTCGGCCAGGGGTAAACACTGAAGCTTTCTTT.

V is TRBV28 and J is TRBJ2-4, with a tentative D call TRBD1 (6 bases). Between the trimmed V and J ends, which lost 5 bases and 9 bases, there was a span of 26 bases. The CDR3 is 17 amino acids. Germline values: CDR1 MDHEN, CDR2 SYDVKM. CDR3 sequence reads: CASSPFTSGTTSGIQYF. The CDR3 region has the DNA TGTGCCAGCAGTCCTTTTACATCCGGGACAACCTCTGGCATTCAGTACTTC.

The genes are TRBV2 and TRBJ1-2; D is possibly TRBD1 (5 bases). There are 15 residues in the CDR3. Germline V gene lookup returns CDR1 SNHLY and CDR2 FYNNEI. The ends were cut back, 3 bases at V and 0 bases at J, with 11 bases in the middle. The CDR3 here is CASSDPDISNYGYTF. CDR3 sequence (DNA): TGTGCCAGCAGTGATCCGGACATCTCTAACTATGGCTACACCTTC.

The CDR3 DNA reads as TGTGCCACCAGCAGGGGGAGGGGACAGGGTGTTCAGCCCCAGCATTTT. Translation gives CATSRGRGQGVQPQHF. The chain uses TRBV15 and TRBJ1-5; 9 bases agree with TRBD1. CDR1 and CDR2 from the germline V gene are LNHNV and YYDKDF (reference sequence). The CDR3 has 16 amino acids. V was clipped by 3 bases and J by 6 bases; unmatched bases: 9.

This chain links TRBV21-1 with TRBJ2-7; TRBD1, the table's D call, was not compared with the DNA. TRBV21-1 is a pseudogene. CDR3 length equals 16 residues. The CDR3 is CASSNDREGEVYEQYF. The CDR3 DNA sequence: TGTGCCAGCAGCAACGACAGGGAAGGGGAGGTATACGAGCAGTACTTC.

This clone was detected once. The chain links TRBV12-3 or TRBV12-4 to TRBJ1-6; possible D gene TRBD1, 6 bases. V gave up 3 bases and J gave up 9 bases, with 9 bases separating them. This CDR3 comprises 13 residues. CDR3 sequence reads: CASSFSGASPLHF. The CDR3 bases are TGTGCCAGCAGTTTTTCGGGGGCTTCACCCCTCCACTTT.